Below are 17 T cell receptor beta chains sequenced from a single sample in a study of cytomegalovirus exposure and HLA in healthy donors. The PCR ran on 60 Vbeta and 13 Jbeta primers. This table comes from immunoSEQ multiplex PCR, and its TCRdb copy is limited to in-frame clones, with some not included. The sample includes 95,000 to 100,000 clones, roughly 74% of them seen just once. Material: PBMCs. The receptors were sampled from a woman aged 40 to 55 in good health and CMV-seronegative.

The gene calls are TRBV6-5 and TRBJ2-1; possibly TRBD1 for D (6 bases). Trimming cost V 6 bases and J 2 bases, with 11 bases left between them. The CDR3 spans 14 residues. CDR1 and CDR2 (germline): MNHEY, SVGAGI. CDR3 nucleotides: TGTGCCAGCAGCCCGACAGGCCCCTACAATGAGCAGTTCTTC. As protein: CASSPTGPYNEQFF.

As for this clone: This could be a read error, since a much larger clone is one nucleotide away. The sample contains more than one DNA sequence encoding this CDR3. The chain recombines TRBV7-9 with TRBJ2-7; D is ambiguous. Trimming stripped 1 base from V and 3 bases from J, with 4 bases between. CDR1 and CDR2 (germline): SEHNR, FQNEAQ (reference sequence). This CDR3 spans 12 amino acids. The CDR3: CASSLGSYEQYF. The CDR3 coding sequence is TGTGCCAGCAGCTTAGGTAGCTACGAGCAGTACTTC.

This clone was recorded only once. The CDR3 reads CASSILLYQETQYF. CDR3 coding DNA: TGTGCCAGTAGTATCTTACTGTACCAAGAGACCCAGTACTTC. This chain links TRBV19 with TRBJ2-5; no reliable D call. Trimming removed 3 bases from V and 0 bases from J, with 8 bases in between. CDR1 and CDR2 from the germline V gene are LNHDA and SQIVND (reference sequence). CDR3 length equals 14 residues.

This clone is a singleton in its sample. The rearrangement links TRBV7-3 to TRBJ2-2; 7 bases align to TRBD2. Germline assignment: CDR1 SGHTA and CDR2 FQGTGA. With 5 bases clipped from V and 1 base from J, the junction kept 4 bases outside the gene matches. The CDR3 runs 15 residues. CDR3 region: CASSPSGVNTGELFF. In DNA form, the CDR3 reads TGTGCCAGCAGCCCAAGCGGGGTGAACACCGGGGAGCTGTTTTTT.

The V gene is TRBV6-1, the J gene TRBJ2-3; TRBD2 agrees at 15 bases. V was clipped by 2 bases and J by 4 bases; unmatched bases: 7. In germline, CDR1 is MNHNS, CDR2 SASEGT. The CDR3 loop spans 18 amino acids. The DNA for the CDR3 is TGTGCCAGCAGTGAATTTGGACTAGCGGGAGGGATTGCAGATACGCAGTATTTT. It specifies CASSEFGLAGGIADTQYF.

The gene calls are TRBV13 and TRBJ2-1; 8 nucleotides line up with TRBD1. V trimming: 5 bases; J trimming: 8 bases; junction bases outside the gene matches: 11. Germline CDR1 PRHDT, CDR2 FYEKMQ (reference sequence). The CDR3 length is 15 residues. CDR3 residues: CASSARETGAHEQFF. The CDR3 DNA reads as TGTGCCAGCAGCGCCCGCGAGACAGGGGCTCATGAGCAGTTCTTC.

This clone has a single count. CDR3 amino acids: CAWDNVVGEQFF. As DNA, the CDR3 is TGTGCCTGGGACAATGTCGTAGGTGAGCAGTTCTTC. The chain has TRBV30 and TRBJ2-1, with D unclear. The CDR3 has 12 residues. Germline V gene lookup returns CDR1 GTSNPN and CDR2 SVGIG (reference sequence). Trimming removed 5 bases from V and 9 bases from J, with 14 bases in between.

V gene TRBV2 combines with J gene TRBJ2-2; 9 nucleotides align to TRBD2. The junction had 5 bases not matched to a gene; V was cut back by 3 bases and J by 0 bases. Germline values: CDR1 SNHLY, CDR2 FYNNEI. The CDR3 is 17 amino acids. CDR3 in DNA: TGTGCCAGCAGTGAGTTGTCTAGCGGGGCGAACACCGGGGAGCTGTTTTTT. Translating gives CASSELSSGANTGELFF.

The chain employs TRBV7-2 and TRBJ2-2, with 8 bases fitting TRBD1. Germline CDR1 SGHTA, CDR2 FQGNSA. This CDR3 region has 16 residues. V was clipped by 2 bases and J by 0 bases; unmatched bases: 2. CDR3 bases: TGTGCCAGCAGCTTAAGGACAGGGTCGAACACCGGGGAGCTGTTTTTT. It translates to CASSLRTGSNTGELFF.

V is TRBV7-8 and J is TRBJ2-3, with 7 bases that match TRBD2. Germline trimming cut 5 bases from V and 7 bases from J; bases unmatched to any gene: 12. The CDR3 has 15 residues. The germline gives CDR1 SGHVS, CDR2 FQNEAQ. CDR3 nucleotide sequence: TGTGCCAGCAGCCCCGCCGGAGCCGGGGGGAATACGCAGTATTTT. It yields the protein CASSPAGAGGNTQYF.

DNA for the CDR3: TGCGCCAGCAGCTTGGGTAGGGGGAGCACTGAAGCTTTCTTT. Its protein is CASSLGRGSTEAFF. The chain links TRBV5-1 to TRBJ1-1; tentative D call: TRBD1 (6 bases). The CDR3 runs 14 residues. Germline V gives CDR1 SGHRS, CDR2 YFSETQ. The V end lost 0 bases, the J end lost 4 bases, and 10 bases lay between the germline ends. Variable domain in full (rest from reference TRBV5-1 and TRBJ1-1): KAGVTQTPRYLIKTRGQQVTLSCSPISGHRSVSWYQQTPGQGLQFLFEYFSETQRNKGNFPGRFSGRQFSNSRSEMNVSTLELGDSALYLCASSLGRGSTEAFFGQGTRLTVV.

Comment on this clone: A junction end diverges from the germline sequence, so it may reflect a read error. The chain's CDR3 is CASSSGLARHF. In DNA, the CDR3 is TGTGCCAGCAGCTCCGGACTAGCTAGACACTTC. This sequence joins TRBV7-9 and TRBJ2-7, with 8 bases matching TRBD2. Germline loops: CDR1 SEHNR, CDR2 FQNEAQ (reference sequence). CDR3 size: 11 residues.

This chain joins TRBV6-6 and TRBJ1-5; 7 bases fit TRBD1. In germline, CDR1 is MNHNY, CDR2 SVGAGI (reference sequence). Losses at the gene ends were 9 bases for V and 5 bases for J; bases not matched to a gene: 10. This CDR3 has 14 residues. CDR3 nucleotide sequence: TGTGCCAGTGACAGGGTTTTAGGTCATCAGCCCCAGCATTTT. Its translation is CASDRVLGHQPQHF.

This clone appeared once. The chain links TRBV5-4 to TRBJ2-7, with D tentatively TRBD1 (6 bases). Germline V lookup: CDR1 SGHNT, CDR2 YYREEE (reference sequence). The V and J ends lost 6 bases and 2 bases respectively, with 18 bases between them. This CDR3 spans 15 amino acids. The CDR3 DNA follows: TGTGCCAGCACCCCATCTCCAGGGGATACCTACGAGCAGTACTTC. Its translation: CASTPSPGDTYEQYF.

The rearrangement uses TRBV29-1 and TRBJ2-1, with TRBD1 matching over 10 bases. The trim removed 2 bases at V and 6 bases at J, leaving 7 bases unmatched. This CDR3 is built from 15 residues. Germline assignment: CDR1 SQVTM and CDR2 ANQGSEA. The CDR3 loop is CSVETGDRGLNEQFF. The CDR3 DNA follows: TGCAGCGTTGAAACTGGGGACAGGGGTCTCAATGAGCAGTTCTTC.

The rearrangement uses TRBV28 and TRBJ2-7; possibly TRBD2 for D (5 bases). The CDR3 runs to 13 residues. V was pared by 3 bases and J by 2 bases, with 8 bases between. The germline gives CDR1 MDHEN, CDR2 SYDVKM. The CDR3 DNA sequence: TGTGCCAGCAGTTTTTCCGGGGCCTACGAGCAGTACTTC. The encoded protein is CASSFSGAYEQYF. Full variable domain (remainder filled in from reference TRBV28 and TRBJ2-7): DVKVTQSSRYLVKRTGEKVFLECVQDMDHENMFWYRQDPGLGLRLIYFSYDVKMKEKGDIPEGYSVSREKKERFSLILESASTNQTSMYLCASSFSGAYEQYFGPGTRLTVT.

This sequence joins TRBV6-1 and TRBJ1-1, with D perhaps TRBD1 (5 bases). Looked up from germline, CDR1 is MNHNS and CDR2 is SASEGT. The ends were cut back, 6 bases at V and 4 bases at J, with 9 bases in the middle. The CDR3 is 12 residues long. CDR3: CASRSGPTEAFF. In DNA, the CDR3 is TGTGCCAGCAGGTCAGGGCCCACTGAAGCTTTCTTT.